A selection of T cell receptor beta chains follows, all from one sample in a study of blood T cell repertoires in COVID-19. The table came from immunoSEQ multiplex PCR; TCRdb's copy has only in-frame clones and leaves some out. The top ten clones hold 3.5% of a sample with 110,000 to 150,000 clones, about four fifths of them seen once. Input material: peripheral blood. These receptors were taken from a man between 70 and 80 years old who had recovered from COVID-19. The CDR3 runs from the conserved cysteine through the conserved F or W. Each record gives: V gene, D gene, J gene, clone size, CDR3 protein, CDR3 DNA. D genes are given only for firm matches. Clone size is not always given. Where it is, it says once, few, many or a class for expanded clones.

>TRBV3-1/TRBV3-2|NA|TRBJ2-7|NA
CASSQARGLSREQYF
TGTGCCAGCAGCCAAGCTAGGGGCCTGTCGCGCGAGCAGTACTTC
>TRBV3-1/TRBV3-2|TRBD2|TRBJ2-3|few
CASSQRSGTSGSLVDTQYF
TGTGCCAGCAGCCAGAGATCCGGGACTAGCGGGAGTTTAGTAGATACGCAGTATTTT
>TRBV4-2|NA|TRBJ1-6|many
CASSPQTTFSSYNSPLHF
TGTGCCAGCAGCCCCCAGACGACATTCAGCTCCTATAATTCACCCCTCCACTTT
>TRBV5-6|NA|TRBJ2-5|NA
CASSYRVETQYF
TGTGCCAGCAGCTACAGGGTGGAGACCCAGTACTTC
>TRBV15|TRBD2|TRBJ2-7|NA
CATSKEPGLVGEQYF
TGTGCCACCAGCAAAGAACCGGGACTAGTGGGCGAGCAGTACTTC
>TRBV27|NA|TRBJ1-1|NA
CASSFSVNTEAFF
TGTGCCAGCAGTTTCTCCGTGAACACTGAAGCTTTCTTT
>TRBV6-1|NA|TRBJ1-6|NA
CASSPDMTLHF
TGTGCCAGCAGTCCCGACATGACCCTCCACTTT
>TRBV10-1|NA|TRBJ2-1|NA
CASSLDSSSYNEQFF
TGCGCCAGCAGCCTTGACTCAAGCTCCTACAATGAGCAGTTCTTC
>TRBV29-1|NA|TRBJ2-5|NA
CSVDPGLAQETQYF
TGCAGCGTAGACCCGGGACTCGCTCAAGAGACCCAGTACTTC
>TRBV10-3|TRBD2|TRBJ2-5|NA
CAISGGLAEGETQYF
TGTGCCATCAGCGGGGGACTAGCGGAGGGGGAGACCCAGTACTTC
>TRBV27|NA|TRBJ2-5|NA
CASSLGRGETQYF
TGTGCCAGCAGTTTGGGCAGGGGTGAGACCCAGTACTTC
>TRBV29-1|TRBD1|TRBJ1-3|NA
CSVSGGLWAGNTIYF
TGCAGCGTCTCAGGGGGGTTGTGGGCTGGAAACACCATATATTTT
>TRBV25-1|TRBD2|TRBJ2-1|NA
CASSTGTSDYNEQFF
TGTGCCAGCAGCACCGGGACTAGCGACTACAATGAGCAGTTCTTC
>TRBV2|TRBD1|TRBJ1-4|NA
CAIGQGEEKLFF
TGTGCCATCGGACAGGGCGAGGAAAAACTGTTTTTT
>TRBV29-1|NA|TRBJ2-7|NA
CSVEGHESYEQYF
TGCAGCGTTGAGGGACACGAGTCCTACGAGCAGTACTTC
>TRBV7-2|TRBD1|TRBJ2-1|NA
CASSSRGQSNEQFF
TGTGCCAGCAGCTCGAGGGGACAGTCCAATGAGCAGTTCTTC
>TRBV9|NA|TRBJ1-2|NA
CASRGGSGYTF
TGTGCCAGCAGGGGAGGGTCTGGCTACACCTTC
>TRBV29-1|NA|TRBJ2-3|NA
CSVVRGARNTDTQYF
TGCAGCGTTGTACGGGGGGCTCGGAACACAGATACGCAGTATTTT
>TRBV5-6|TRBD1|TRBJ1-1|NA
CASSPTQGEAFF
TGTGCCAGCAGCCCCACCCAGGGGGAGGCTTTCTTT
>TRBV30|TRBD1|TRBJ2-7|NA
CAWSVRRGPSEQYF
TGTGCCTGGAGTGTAAGAAGGGGGCCAAGCGAGCAGTACTTC
>TRBV28|TRBD1|TRBJ1-5|NA
CASRGPGTASNQPQHF
TGTGCCAGCAGGGGGCCCGGGACAGCAAGCAATCAGCCCCAGCATTTT
>TRBV7-9|NA|TRBJ2-7|NA
CASSWGRGEQYF
TGTGCCAGCAGCTGGGGTAGGGGCGAGCAGTACTTC
>TRBV18|NA|TRBJ2-7|NA
CASSPRDIYEQYF
TGTGCCAGCTCACCTAGGGACATCTACGAGCAGTACTTC
>TRBV19|NA|TRBJ2-2|NA
CASSIVTEHTGELFF
TGTGCCAGTAGTATAGTTACAGAACACACCGGGGAGCTGTTTTTT
>TRBV7-9|NA|TRBJ1-1|once
CASSLSRLNTEAFF
TGTGCCAGCAGCTTGAGTCGGTTGAACACTGAAGCTTTCTTT
>TRBV15|TRBD2|TRBJ2-5|few
CATSRELAGGQETQYF
TGTGCCACCAGCAGAGAACTAGCGGGAGGGCAAGAGACCCAGTACTTC
>TRBV6-6|TRBD2|TRBJ2-3|NA
CASSMTSADTQYF
TGTGCCAGCAGTATGACTAGCGCAGATACGCAGTATTTT
>TRBV2|TRBD2|TRBJ2-2|NA
CASSGTSGSRTGELFF
TGTGCCAGCAGTGGGACTAGCGGGAGTCGAACCGGGGAGCTGTTTTTT
>TRBV9|NA|TRBJ2-7|NA
CASSLSGASGEQYF
TGTGCCAGCAGCCTTAGCGGAGCGAGTGGCGAGCAGTACTTC
>TRBV23-1|TRBD1|TRBJ2-2|NA
CASSRAHRGTNTGELFF
TGCGCCAGCAGTCGGGCCCACAGGGGTACGAACACCGGGGAGCTGTTTTTT
>TRBV6-5|NA|TRBJ2-7|NA
CASSYGGNGEQYF
TGTGCCAGCAGTTACGGGGGCAACGGCGAGCAGTACTTC